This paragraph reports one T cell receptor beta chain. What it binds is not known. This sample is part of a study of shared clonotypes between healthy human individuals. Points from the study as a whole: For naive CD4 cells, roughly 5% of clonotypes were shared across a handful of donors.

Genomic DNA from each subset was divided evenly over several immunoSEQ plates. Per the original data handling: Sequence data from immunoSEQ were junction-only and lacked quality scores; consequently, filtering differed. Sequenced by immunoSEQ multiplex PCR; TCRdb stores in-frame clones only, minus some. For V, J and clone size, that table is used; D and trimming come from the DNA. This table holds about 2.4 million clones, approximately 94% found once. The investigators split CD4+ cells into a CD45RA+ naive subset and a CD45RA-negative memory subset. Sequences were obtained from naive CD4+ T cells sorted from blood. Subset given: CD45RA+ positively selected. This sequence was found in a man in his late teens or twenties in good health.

CDR3 protein: CASSPGQGSQPQHF. The DNA of the CDR3 is TGTGCCAGCAGCCCCGGACAGGGGTCTCAGCCCCAGCATTTT. The chain carries TRBV5-4 and TRBJ1-5; 9 bases align to TRBD1. The V gene end was trimmed by 4 bases and the J gene end by 6 bases; junction bases not matched to a gene: 5. The CDR3 length is 14 residues. Germline V gene sequence: CDR1 SGHNT, CDR2 YYREEE (reference sequence).